The subject of this entry is one T cell receptor (beta chain). Sequencing was performed with immunoSEQ multiplex PCR; in TCRdb, only in-frame clones are kept and a portion is missing. The table shows roughly 80,000 clones, with nearly 90% occurring only once. This specimen belongs to a study of control samples from healthy donors and cancer patients. CDR1 is SGHRS, CDR2 YFSETQ, per germline. V lost 4 bases and J lost 7; bases outside the gene matches: 11. This CDR3 has 16 amino acids. The source material was blood. The gene calls are TRBV5-1 and TRBJ2-1; 10 bases are shared with TRBD2. The TCR sequence derives from a woman aged 45-59 years in good health. CDR3 DNA sequence: TGCGCCAGCAGCCCCTTAATAGCGGGGGGCTTGAATGAGCAGTTCTTC. Translated, it gives CASSPLIAGGLNEQFF.